The 17 T cell receptor beta chains below were found in one sample sequenced in a study of cytomegalovirus exposure and HLA in healthy donors. Use of 60 Vbeta and 13 Jbeta primers characterized the PCR. TCRdb keeps only in-frame clones here, not all; method: immunoSEQ multiplex PCR. The table lists 90,000 or so clones, roughly four fifths of them singletons. Sequencing was done on a sample of PBMCs. Receptors were obtained from a man in his thirties or forties in good health and CMV-seropositive.

This clone was counted between two and nine times. V gene TRBV2 combines with J gene TRBJ1-5; D gene uncertain. This CDR3 is built from 15 residues. CDR1 is SNHLY and CDR2 is FYNNEI in the germline V gene. Trimming pared 4 bases from V and 1 base from J, leaving 11 bases between. CDR3 region: CASSASSLSNQPQHF. The CDR3 DNA reads TGTGCCAGCAGTGCTAGCAGCCTCAGCAATCAGCCCCAGCATTTT.

The rearrangement uses TRBV28 and TRBJ2-5, with 7 nucleotides matching TRBD1. J lost 10 bases, V lost 6 bases, and 5 bases had no gene match. This CDR3 comprises 11 residues. Germline V gene lookup returns CDR1 MDHEN and CDR2 SYDVKM. CDR3 loop: CASRSTGVQYF. The CDR3 coding sequence is TGTGCCAGCAGATCTACAGGGGTCCAGTACTTC.

The chain links TRBV19 to TRBJ1-1; no definite D call. The germline V and J ends were trimmed by 3 bases and 0 bases, with 8 bases remaining between them. The CDR3 sequence is 14 residues long. The V gene's germline CDR1 is LNHDA and CDR2 SQIVND (reference sequence). The CDR3 region is CASSIGGMNTEAFF. The CDR3 coding sequence is TGTGCCAGTAGTATCGGAGGGATGAACACTGAAGCTTTCTTT.

The V gene is TRBV7-2, the J gene TRBJ2-1; D uncertain. Germline V gene lookup returns CDR1 SGHTA and CDR2 FQGNSA. With 1 base removed from V and 0 bases from J, the gap between germline ends came to 7 bases. The CDR3 is 15 amino acids. CDR3 sequence reads: CASSLEWSSYNEQFF. The CDR3 DNA follows: TGTGCCAGCAGCTTAGAGTGGAGCTCCTACAATGAGCAGTTCTTC.

The chain has TRBV6-5 and TRBJ2-7; D possibly corresponds to TRBD1 (6 bases). The CDR3 spans 15 residues. In germline, CDR1 is MNHEY, CDR2 SVGAGI. V was pared by 3 bases and J by 1 base, with 13 bases between. CDR3 sequence: CASSYLAGVSYEQYF. DNA of the CDR3: TGTGCCAGCAGTTATTTGGCAGGGGTGTCCTACGAGCAGTACTTC.

The rearrangement joins TRBV28 to TRBJ1-5; D remains ambiguous. The CDR3 covers 13 residues. Trimming removed 2 bases from V and 2 bases from J, with 4 bases in between. The germline CDR1 and CDR2 sequences are MDHEN and SYDVKM. In DNA, the CDR3 is TGTGCCAGCAGTTTACCTGGCAATCAGCCCCAGCATTTT. This sequence encodes CASSLPGNQPQHF.

The rearrangement links TRBV25-1 to TRBJ2-1; D is perhaps TRBD1 (5 bases). Germline V gene lookup returns CDR1 MGHDK and CDR2 SYGVNS. The CDR3 has 13 residues. V was clipped by 7 bases and J by 8 bases, with 15 bases between them. The CDR3 nucleotides read TGTGCCAGCAATCAGGGTAGGAAGGATGAGCAGTTCTTC. It yields the protein CASNQGRKDEQFF.

The chain recombines TRBV19 with TRBJ2-2; 9 bases fit TRBD1. The germline gives CDR1 LNHDA, CDR2 SQIVND (reference sequence). The length of the CDR3 is 16 residues. Trimming at V came to 9 bases and at J to 0 bases, leaving 8 bases not matched to a gene. The DNA of the CDR3 is TGTGCCAGCCGTTCCCGACAGGGGGCGAACACCGGGGAGCTGTTTTTT. Translation gives CASRSRQGANTGELFF.

This sequence joins TRBV5-1 and TRBJ2-2, with 8 bases identical to TRBD1. Germline V gene lookup returns CDR1 SGHRS and CDR2 YFSETQ. This CDR3 comprises 13 residues. V lost 5 bases, J lost 7 bases, and 4 bases stayed unmatched. This CDR3 reads CASSQGAGGELFF. In DNA form, the CDR3 reads TGCGCCAGCAGTCAGGGGGCCGGCGGGGAGCTGTTTTTT.

This chain links TRBV13 with TRBJ1-1; TRBD1 aligns across 7 bases. CDR1 and CDR2 (germline): PRHDT, FYEKMQ (reference sequence). CDR3 length: 12 residues. The junction had 5 bases not matched to a gene; V was cut back by 5 bases and J by 8 bases. This CDR3 reads CASSEPGQEAFF. CDR3 in DNA: TGTGCCAGCAGCGAGCCGGGACAGGAAGCTTTCTTT.

The V and J genes are TRBV7-2 and TRBJ2-7, with TRBD1 as a possible D gene (5 bases). The CDR3 sequence is 15 residues long. Trimming removed 1 base from V and 0 bases from J, with 10 bases in between. Germline CDR1 and CDR2: SGHTA and FQGNSA. The chain's CDR3 is CASSLGGSTSYEQYF. Written as DNA, the CDR3 is TGTGCCAGCAGCTTAGGGGGCTCTACCTCCTACGAGCAGTACTTC. The full variable domain, completed using reference TRBV7-2 and TRBJ2-7, is GAGVSQSPSNKVTEKGKDVELRCDPISGHTALYWYRQSLGQGLEFLIYFQGNSAPDKSGLPSDRFSAERTGGSVSTLTIQRTQQEDSAVYLCASSLGGSTSYEQYFGPGTRLTVT.

This clone was seen just once. The rearrangement uses TRBV7-9 and TRBJ2-7; D is unresolved. The CDR3 sequence is 15 residues long. V was trimmed by 2 bases and J by 2 bases, leaving 13 bases between them. The V gene's germline CDR1 is SEHNR and CDR2 FQNEAQ (reference sequence). In nucleotides, the CDR3 is TGTGCCAGCAGCTTATTAGTGAACCAAGCCTACGAGCAGTACTTC. This encodes CASSLLVNQAYEQYF.

The chain uses TRBV28 and TRBJ1-4; D might be TRBD1 (6 bases). Trimming removed 6 bases from V and 8 bases from J, with 19 bases in between. This CDR3 has 15 residues. Germline V CDR1 and CDR2: MDHEN, SYDVKM. The CDR3, as DNA: TGTGCCAGCAGGAGTCCACAGGGACAAGGGGAAAAACTGTTTTTT. This gives the protein CASRSPQGQGEKLFF.

V and J are TRBV4-3 and TRBJ2-5, with D perhaps matching TRBD1 (6 bases). Trimming pared 4 bases from V and 3 bases from J, leaving 9 bases between. Germline-derived CDR1 and CDR2 are LGHNA and YSLEER. CDR3 length: 13 amino acids. CDR3 DNA sequence: TGCGCCAGCAGCCCGGGACAAGAAGAGACCCAGTACTTC. This translates into CASSPGQEETQYF.

V is TRBV11-2 and J is TRBJ1-1, with D unresolved. Germline CDR1 and CDR2: SGHAT and FQNNGV. This CDR3 is built from 13 residues. V gave up 3 bases and J gave up 4 bases, with 9 bases separating them. CDR3: CASSFPPSTEAFF. The CDR3 DNA reads TGTGCCAGCAGCTTCCCTCCGAGCACTGAAGCTTTCTTT.

The chain joins TRBV7-6 to TRBJ2-7; 7 bases agree with TRBD2. V lost 1 base, J lost 0 bases, and 3 bases stayed unmatched. The germline V gene encodes CDR1 SGHVS and CDR2 FNYEAQ. The CDR3 contains 15 residues. The CDR3 loop is CASSLGEGSSYEQYF. Written as DNA, the CDR3 is TGTGCCAGCAGCTTAGGGGAGGGAAGCTCCTACGAGCAGTACTTC.

The genes are TRBV7-8 and TRBJ1-2; 8 nucleotides agree with TRBD1. The CDR3 has 15 residues. Trimming took 4 bases from V and 4 from J; bases not matched to a gene: 8. The germline gives CDR1 SGHVS, CDR2 FQNEAQ. The chain's CDR3 is CASSSRQGRPYGYTF. The CDR3 nucleotides read TGTGCCAGCAGCTCTAGACAGGGGAGGCCCTATGGCTACACCTTC. The whole variable domain, filled in from reference TRBV7-8 and TRBJ1-2, reads GAGVSQSPRYKVAKRGQDVALRCDPISGHVSLFWYQQALGQGPEFLTYFQNEAQLDKSGLPSDRFFAERPEGSVSTLKIQRTQQEDSAVYLCASSSRQGRPYGYTFGSGTRLTVV.